This T cell receptor (beta chain) was observed in a study of monozygotic twins with inflammatory bowel disease. Study results and limitations: Lower sharing of clonotypes with other individuals was seen in IBD patients than in healthy twins. This was most marked in patients showing signs of disease activity.

Concerning this clonotype: Its antigen is currently unknown.

The CDR3 loop spans 16 amino acids. The germline CDR1 and CDR2 sequences are LGHNA and YSLEER. With eight separate reactions per sample, the authors made cDNA. TCRdb derives one entry per CDR3 protein from the 5' RACE reads, leaving out DNA. This sample contains about 150,000 distinct CDR3 sequences. The chain combines TRBV4-3 with TRBJ1-4; no DNA is available, so the TRBD1 call from TCRdb remains unchecked. The sequenced sample consisted of blood. This sequence originates from a human donor with ulcerative colitis or Crohn's disease, or a healthy co-twin of an affected twin (not recorded which). The CDR3 protein is CASSAVSGTRREKLFF.